This T cell receptor beta chain was sequenced for a study of T cells in Graves' hyperthyroidism and ophthalmopathy. Findings of the study overall: Ophthalmopathy, as predicted by the model, came a median around 7 months after the prediction.

Germline CDR1 MNHEY, CDR2 SMNVEV (reference sequence). Trimming at V came to 6 bases and at J to 7 bases, leaving 4 bases not matched to a gene. This CDR3 comprises 15 residues. TCR beta CDR3 regions were amplified from RNA transcripts. When the TCR CDR3 underwent first-round RT-PCR, the HTBI primer set was used. Via MiXCR, TCRdb re-called the multiplex PCR reads, giving one row per CDR3 protein. The table has 300,000 to 350,000 distinct CDR3 sequences, approximately 18% seen once. At least ten counts were recorded for this clonotype. The target antigen is unknown. The receptor's source is a woman aged 45-59 years with Graves' hyperthyroidism. The chain links TRBV27 to TRBJ2-1; TRBD2 agrees at 15 bases. Sequencing was performed on blood. CDR3 loop: CASSPGLAGGNEQFF. Here the CDR3 DNA reads TGTGCCAGCAGCCCGGGACTAGCGGGGGGTAATGAGCAGTTCTTC.